This T cell receptor (beta chain) stems from a study of blood T cell repertoires in COVID-19. Trimming pared 5 bases from V and 5 bases from J, leaving 13 bases between. The CDR3 extends over 14 amino acids. CDR1 and CDR2 from the germline V gene are SGHNT and YYREEE (reference sequence). How the authors handled the data: Amplification with reference gene primers provided the estimates of nucleated cell counts. Assay: immunoSEQ multiplex PCR; the TCRdb copy retains only in-frame clones and omits some. V, J and clone size derive from that table, while D and trimming were established from the DNA sequence. The sample includes approximately 80,000 clones, 82% seen only once; the top ten take about 9.4%.

Sequenced sample: peripheral blood. The V call is TRBV5-4, the J call TRBJ1-4; perhaps TRBD1 as D (6 bases). This TCR was recovered from a man in his sixties with acute or convalescent COVID-19. DNA of the CDR3: TGTGCCAGCAGATCATGGCAGGGGAATGAAAAACTGTTTTTT. Translating it yields CASRSWQGNEKLFF. The variable domain in full, with the rest retrieved from reference TRBV5-4 and TRBJ1-4, is ETGVTQSPTHLIKTRGQQVTLRCSSQSGHNTVSWYQQALGQGPQFIFQYYREEENGRGNFPPRFSGLQFPNYSSELNVNALELDDSALYLCASRSWQGNEKLFFGSGTQLSVL.